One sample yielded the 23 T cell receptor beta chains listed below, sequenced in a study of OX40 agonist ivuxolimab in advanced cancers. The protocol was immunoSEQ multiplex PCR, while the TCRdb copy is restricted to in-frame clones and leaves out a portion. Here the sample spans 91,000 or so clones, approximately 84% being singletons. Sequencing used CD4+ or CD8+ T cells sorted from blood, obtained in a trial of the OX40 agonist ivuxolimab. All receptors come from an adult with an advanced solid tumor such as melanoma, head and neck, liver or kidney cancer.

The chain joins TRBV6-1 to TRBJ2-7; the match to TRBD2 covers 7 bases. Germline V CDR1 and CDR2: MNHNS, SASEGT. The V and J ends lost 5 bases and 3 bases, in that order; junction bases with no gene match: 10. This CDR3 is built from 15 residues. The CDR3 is CASSPTAGVHYEQYF. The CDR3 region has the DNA TGTGCCAGCAGTCCTACGGCGGGAGTACACTACGAGCAGTACTTC.

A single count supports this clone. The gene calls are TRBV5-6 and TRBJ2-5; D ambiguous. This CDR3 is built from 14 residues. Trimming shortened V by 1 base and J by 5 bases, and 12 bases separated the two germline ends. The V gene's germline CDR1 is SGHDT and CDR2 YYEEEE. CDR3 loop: CASSLWGPLETQYF. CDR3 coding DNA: TGTGCCAGCAGCTTGTGGGGTCCGTTGGAGACCCAGTACTTC. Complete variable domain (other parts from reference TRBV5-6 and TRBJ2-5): DAGVTQSPTHLIKTRGQQVTLRCSPKSGHDTVSWYQQALGQGPQFIFQYYEEEERQRGNFPDRFSGHQFPNYSSELNVNALLLGDSALYLCASSLWGPLETQYFGPGTRLLVL.

CDR3 DNA: TGTGCCAGCGGGGGTTGGGGCCTCTCGGATACGCAGTATTTT. Amino acid sequence: CASGGWGLSDTQYF. V usage is TRBV9 and J usage is TRBJ2-3, with D perhaps TRBD1 or TRBD2 (5 bases each). CDR3 length equals 14 residues. Trimming removed 7 bases from V and 6 bases from J, with 18 bases in between. Germline CDR1 is SGDLS and CDR2 is YYNGEE.

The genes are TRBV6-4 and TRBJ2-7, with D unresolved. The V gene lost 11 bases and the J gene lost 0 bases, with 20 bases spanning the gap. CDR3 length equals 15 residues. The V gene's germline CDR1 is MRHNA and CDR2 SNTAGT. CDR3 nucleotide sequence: TGTGCCGCTGTTCTCGCTTGGTCCAGCTCCTACGAGCAGTACTTC. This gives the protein CAAVLAWSSSYEQYF.

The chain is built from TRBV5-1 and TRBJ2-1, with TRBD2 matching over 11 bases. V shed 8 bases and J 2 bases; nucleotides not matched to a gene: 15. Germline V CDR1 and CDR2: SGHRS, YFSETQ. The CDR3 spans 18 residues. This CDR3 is CASYQNPLAGGTYNEQFF. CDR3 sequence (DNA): TGCGCCAGTTACCAGAACCCCTTAGCGGGAGGGACCTACAATGAGCAGTTCTTC.

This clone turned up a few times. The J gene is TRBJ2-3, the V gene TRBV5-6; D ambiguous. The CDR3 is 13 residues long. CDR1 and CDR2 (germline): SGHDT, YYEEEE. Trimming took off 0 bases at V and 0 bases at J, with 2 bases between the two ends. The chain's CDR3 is CASSLASTDTQYF. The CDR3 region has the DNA TGTGCCAGCAGCTTGGCCAGCACAGATACGCAGTATTTT.

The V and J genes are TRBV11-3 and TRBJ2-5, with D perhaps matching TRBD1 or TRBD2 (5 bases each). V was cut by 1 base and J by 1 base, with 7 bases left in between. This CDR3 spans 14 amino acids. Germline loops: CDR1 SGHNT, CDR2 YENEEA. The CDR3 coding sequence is TGTGCCAGCAGCTTAGGGGGGTTCCAAGAGACCCAGTACTTC. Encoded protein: CASSLGGFQETQYF.

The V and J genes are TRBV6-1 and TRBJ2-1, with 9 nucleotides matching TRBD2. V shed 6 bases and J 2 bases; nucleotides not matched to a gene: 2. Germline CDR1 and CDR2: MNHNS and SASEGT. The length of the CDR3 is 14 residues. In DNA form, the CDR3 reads TGTGCCAGCAGCCTAGCGGGACCCTACAATGAGCAGTTCTTC. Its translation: CASSLAGPYNEQFF.

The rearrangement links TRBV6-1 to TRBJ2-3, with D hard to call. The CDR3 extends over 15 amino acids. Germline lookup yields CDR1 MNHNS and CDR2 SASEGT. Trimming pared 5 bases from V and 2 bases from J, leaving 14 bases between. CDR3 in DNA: TGTGCCAGCAGTCGATCCCAGCTCTTCACAGATACGCAGTATTTT. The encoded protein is CASSRSQLFTDTQYF.

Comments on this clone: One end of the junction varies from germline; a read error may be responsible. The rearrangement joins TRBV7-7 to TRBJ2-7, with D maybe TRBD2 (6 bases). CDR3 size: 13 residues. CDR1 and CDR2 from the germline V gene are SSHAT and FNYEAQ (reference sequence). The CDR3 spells CASSRGVDYEQYF. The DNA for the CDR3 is TGTGCTAGCAGCCGCGGGGTTGACTACGAGCAGTACTTC.

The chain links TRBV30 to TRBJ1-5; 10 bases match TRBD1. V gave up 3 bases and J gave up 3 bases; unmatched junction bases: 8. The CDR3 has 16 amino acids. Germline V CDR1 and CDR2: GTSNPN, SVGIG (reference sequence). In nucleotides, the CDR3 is TGTGCCTGGAGGGATTCCGGGACAGGGGACAATCAGCCCCAGCATTTT. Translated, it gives CAWRDSGTGDNQPQHF.

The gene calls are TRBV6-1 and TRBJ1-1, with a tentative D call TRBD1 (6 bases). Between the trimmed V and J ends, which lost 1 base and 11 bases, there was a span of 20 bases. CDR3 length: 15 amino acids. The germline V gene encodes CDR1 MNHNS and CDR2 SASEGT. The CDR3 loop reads CASSEGGYRVDSAFF. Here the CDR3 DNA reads TGTGCCAGCAGTGAAGGTGGGTACAGGGTCGATTCGGCTTTCTTT.

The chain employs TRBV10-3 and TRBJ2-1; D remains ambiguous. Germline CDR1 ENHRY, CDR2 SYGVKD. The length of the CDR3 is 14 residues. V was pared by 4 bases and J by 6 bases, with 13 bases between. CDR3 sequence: CAISGTPPPNEQFF. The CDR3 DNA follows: TGTGCCATCAGTGGGACCCCTCCCCCCAATGAGCAGTTCTTC.

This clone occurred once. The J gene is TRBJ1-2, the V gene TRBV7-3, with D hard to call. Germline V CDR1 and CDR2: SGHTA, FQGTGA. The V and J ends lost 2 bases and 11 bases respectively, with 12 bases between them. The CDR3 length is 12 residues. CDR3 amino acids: CASSLRSISYTF. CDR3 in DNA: TGTGCCAGCAGCTTACGGTCGATCTCATACACCTTC.

CDR3 DNA: TGTGCCAGCAGCCAAGGGGTCCAGGGGAGCACAGATACGCAGTATTTT. Its translation is CASSQGVQGSTDTQYF. This rearrangement joins TRBV4-2 to TRBJ2-3, with D perhaps matching TRBD1 (6 bases). Germline assignment: CDR1 LGHNA and CDR2 YNFKEQ. The CDR3 length is 16 residues. The ends were cut back, 1 base at V and 0 bases at J, with 11 bases in the middle.

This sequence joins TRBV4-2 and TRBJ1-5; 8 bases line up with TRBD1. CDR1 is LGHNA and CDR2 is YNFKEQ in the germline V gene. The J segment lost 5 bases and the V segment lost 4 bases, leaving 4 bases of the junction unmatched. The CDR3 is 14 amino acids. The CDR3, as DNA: TGTGCCAGCAGCCCCGGGACAGGAGATCAGCCCCAGCATTTT. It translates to CASSPGTGDQPQHF.

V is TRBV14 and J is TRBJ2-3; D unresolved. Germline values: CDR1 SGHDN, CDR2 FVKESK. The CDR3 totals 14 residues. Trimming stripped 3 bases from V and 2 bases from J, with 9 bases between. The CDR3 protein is CASSQIRSTDTQYF. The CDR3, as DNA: TGTGCCAGCAGCCAGATTAGATCCACAGATACGCAGTATTTT.

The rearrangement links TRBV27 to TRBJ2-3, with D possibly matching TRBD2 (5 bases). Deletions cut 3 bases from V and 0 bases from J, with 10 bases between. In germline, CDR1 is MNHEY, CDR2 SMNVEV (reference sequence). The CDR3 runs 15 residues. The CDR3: CASSLRRTSTDTQYF. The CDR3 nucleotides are TGTGCCAGCAGTTTGAGGCGGACTAGCACAGATACGCAGTATTTT.

The CDR3 DNA sequence: TGTGCCAGCAGCACGACAGGGGGCGCCGGCCCGTGGTTGTTCTTC. Amino acids: CASSTTGGAGPWLFF. The genes are TRBV28 and TRBJ2-1; 10 bases agree with TRBD1. The V segment lost 6 bases and the J segment 15 bases; nucleotides outside the gene matches: 17. The CDR3 covers 15 residues. Germline values: CDR1 MDHEN, CDR2 SYDVKM.

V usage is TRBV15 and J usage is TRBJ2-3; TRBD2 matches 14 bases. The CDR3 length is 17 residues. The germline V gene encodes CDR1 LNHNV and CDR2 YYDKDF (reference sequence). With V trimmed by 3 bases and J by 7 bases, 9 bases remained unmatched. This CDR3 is CATSRGTSGRGENTQYF. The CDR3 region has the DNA TGTGCCACCAGCAGGGGGACTAGCGGGAGAGGTGAAAATACGCAGTATTTT.

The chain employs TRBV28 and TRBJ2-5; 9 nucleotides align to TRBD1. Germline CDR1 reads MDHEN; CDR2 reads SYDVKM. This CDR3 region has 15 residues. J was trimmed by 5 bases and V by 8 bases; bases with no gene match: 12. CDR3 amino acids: CASRSGTGFDETQYF. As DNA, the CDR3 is TGTGCCAGCCGATCCGGGACAGGGTTTGACGAGACCCAGTACTTC.

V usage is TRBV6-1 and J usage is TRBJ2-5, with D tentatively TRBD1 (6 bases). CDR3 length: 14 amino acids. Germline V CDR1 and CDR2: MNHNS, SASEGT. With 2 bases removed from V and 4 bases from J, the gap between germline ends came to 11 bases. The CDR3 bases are TGTGCCAGCAGTGAAAACAGGGTAGGAGAGACCCAGTACTTC. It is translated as CASSENRVGETQYF.

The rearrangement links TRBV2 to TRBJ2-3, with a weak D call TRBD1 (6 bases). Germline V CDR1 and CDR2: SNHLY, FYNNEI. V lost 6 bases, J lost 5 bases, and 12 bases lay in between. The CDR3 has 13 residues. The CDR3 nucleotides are TGTGCCAGCAGGGAGACAGGTCAAGATACGCAGTATTTT. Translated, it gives CASRETGQDTQYF.